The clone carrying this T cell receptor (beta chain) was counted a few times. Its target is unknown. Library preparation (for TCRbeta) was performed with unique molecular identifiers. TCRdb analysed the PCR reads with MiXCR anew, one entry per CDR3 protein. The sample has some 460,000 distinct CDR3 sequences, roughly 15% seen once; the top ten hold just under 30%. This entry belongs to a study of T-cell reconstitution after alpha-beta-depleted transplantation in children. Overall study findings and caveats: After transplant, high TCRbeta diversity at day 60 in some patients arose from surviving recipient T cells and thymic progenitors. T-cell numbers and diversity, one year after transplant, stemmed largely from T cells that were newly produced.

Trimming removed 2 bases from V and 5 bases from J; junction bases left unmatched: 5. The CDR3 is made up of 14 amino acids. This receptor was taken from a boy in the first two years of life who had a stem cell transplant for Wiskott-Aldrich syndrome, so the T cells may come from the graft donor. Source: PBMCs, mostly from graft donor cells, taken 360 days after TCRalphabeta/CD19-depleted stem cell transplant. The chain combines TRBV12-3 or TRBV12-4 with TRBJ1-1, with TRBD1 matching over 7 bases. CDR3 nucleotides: TGTGCCAGCAGTTTAAGTGCAGGGGGAACTGAAGCTTTCTTT. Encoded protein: CASSLSAGGTEAFF.